Below, 3 T cell receptor beta chains from the same sample are listed, as sequenced in a study of T cell responses to AZD1222 COVID-19 vaccine. Assay used: immunoSEQ multiplex PCR; TCRdb lists only in-frame clones, some missing. The sample shows some 190,000 clones, approximately 90% of them seen only once. Material: peripheral blood, obtained on day 0 of AZD1222 vaccination. These receptors were obtained from an adult in good health.

J is TRBJ1-1 and V is TRBV4-1; D is uncertain. The length of the CDR3 is 13 residues. V dropped 1 base and J dropped 7 bases, with 10 bases sitting between them. The V gene's germline CDR1 is MGHRA and CDR2 YSYEKL. The CDR3 DNA follows: TGCGCCAGCAGCCAAGCAGCGGAGAGTGAAGCTTTCTTT. This gives the protein CASSQAAESEAFF.

The rearrangement uses TRBV6-1 and TRBJ1-5; D is undetermined. Per germline, CDR1 MNHNS and CDR2 SASEGT. Trimming stripped 3 bases from V and 6 bases from J, with 9 bases between. The CDR3 is made up of 13 amino acids. The CDR3 DNA reads as TGTGCCAGCAGTGAGGAGGTAGGTCAGCCCCAGCATTTT. It is translated as CASSEEVGQPQHF.

The chain has TRBV6-5 and TRBJ1-2, with 8 bases aligning to TRBD1. CDR1 and CDR2 (germline): MNHEY, SVGAGI. Trimming removed 4 bases from V and 4 bases from J; junction bases left unmatched: 11. The CDR3 has 16 residues. The chain's CDR3 is CASSSGGAGIPYGYTF. The CDR3 bases are TGTGCCAGCAGTTCAGGGGGCGCGGGTATTCCCTATGGCTACACCTTC.